These 20 T cell receptor beta chains came from one sample sequenced in a study of T cells in localized non-small cell lung cancer. Sequencing was performed with immunoSEQ multiplex PCR; in TCRdb, only in-frame clones are kept and a portion is missing. The sample consists of a few thousand clones, over 25% of them appearing once. The sequences come from lung tumor tissue, collected before any cancer treatment. Receptors originate from a man between 35 and 75 years old with stage III squamous cell lung carcinoma.

The J gene is TRBJ2-7, the V gene TRBV18; 12 bases map to TRBD1. V lost 6 bases to trimming and J lost 5 bases; unmatched junction nucleotides: 5. Per germline, CDR1 KGHSH and CDR2 LQKENI. The CDR3 has 14 residues. The CDR3 sequence is CASSRGTGGNEQYF. CDR3 nucleotide sequence: TGTGCCAGCTCCCGAGGGACAGGGGGCAACGAGCAGTACTTC. Full variable domain (outside the CDR3, taken from reference TRBV18 and TRBJ2-7): NAGVMQNPRHLVRRRGQEARLRCSPMKGHSHVYWYRQLPEEGLKFMVYLQKENIIDESGMPKERFSAEFPKEGPSILRIQQVVRGDSAAYFCASSRGTGGNEQYFGPGTRLTVT.

The chain joins TRBV30 to TRBJ2-1; D remains unclear. CDR1 and CDR2 (germline): GTSNPN, SVGIG (reference sequence). The CDR3 runs to 17 residues. V shed 3 bases and J shed 0 bases, with 18 bases lying between them. The DNA of the CDR3 is TGTGCCTGGAGACCCCTCCCCAGCGACGGCTCCTACAATGAGCAGTTCTTC. Encoded protein: CAWRPLPSDGSYNEQFF.

Judged by abundance, this clone is medium-sized. The rearrangement joins TRBV6-8 to TRBJ2-3, with D perhaps matching TRBD2 (6 bases). V lost 4 bases and J lost 2, with 13 bases in between. The germline V gene has CDR1 MNHGY and CDR2 SAAAGT. The CDR3 consists of 15 residues. As DNA, the CDR3 is TGTGCCAGCAGTTTGCGTGCGGGATACACAGATACGCAGTATTTT. Its translation: CASSLRAGYTDTQYF.

The chain combines TRBV19 with TRBJ2-3; D is perhaps TRBD2 (5 bases). CDR1 LNHDA and CDR2 SQIVND come from the germline V gene (reference sequence). Trimming pared 3 bases from V and 6 bases from J, leaving 10 bases between. The CDR3 has 13 residues. The DNA for the CDR3 is TGTGCCAGTAGTATCCCGGGAATGGATACGCAGTATTTT. Translation: CASSIPGMDTQYF.

This clone has a handful of counts. The chain carries TRBV11-3 and TRBJ2-7; tentatively, D is TRBD1 (5 bases). The CDR3 runs to 14 residues. Germline lookup yields CDR1 SGHNT and CDR2 YENEEA. The V end was cut by 6 bases, the J end by 3 bases, with 15 bases between. The CDR3 sequence: CASRPSDSVYEQYV. For the CDR3, the DNA is TGTGCCAGCAGACCCTCAGACAGCGTCTACGAGCAGTACGTC.

The genes are TRBV11-3 and TRBJ1-4, with a weak D call TRBD1 (5 bases). The V gene's germline CDR1 is SGHNT and CDR2 YENEEA. There are 15 residues in the CDR3. Trimming took 0 bases from V and 6 from J, leaving 11 bases between them. DNA of the CDR3: TGTGCCAGCAGCTTAGAGTCCGGGGGGGATGAAAAACTGTTTTTT. Its translation: CASSLESGGDEKLFF.

The chain couples TRBV13 to TRBJ2-7; 11 bases fit TRBD2. The J segment lost 0 bases and the V segment lost 1 base, leaving 5 bases of the junction unmatched. This CDR3 is 17 amino acids long. Germline lookup yields CDR1 PRHDT and CDR2 FYEKMQ (reference sequence). The CDR3 DNA sequence: TGTGCCAGCAGCTTAGCGACTAGCGGGATTCGCTCCTACGAGCAGTACTTC. Encoded protein: CASSLATSGIRSYEQYF.

The rearrangement uses TRBV7-1 and TRBJ2-2; D is perhaps TRBD1 or TRBD2 (5 bases each). TRBV7-1 is an ORF; its function is uncertain. Deletions cut 5 bases from V and 0 bases from J, with 13 bases between. The CDR3 sequence is 16 residues long. This CDR3 is CASSPTGTTNTGELFF. CDR3 DNA: TGTGCCAGCAGCCCTACCGGGACCACGAACACCGGGGAGCTGTTTTTT.

In this sample, this clone is medium-sized. CDR3 nucleotides: TGTGCCATCAGGGACCCGGGGAGCAATCAGCCCCAGCATTTT. Translation: CAIRDPGSNQPQHF. This chain connects TRBV6-8 to TRBJ1-5; maybe TRBD1 (5 bases). The CDR3 sequence is 14 residues long. With 10 bases removed from V and 1 base from J, the gap between germline ends came to 14 bases. Germline V CDR1 and CDR2: MNHGY, SAAAGT.

The chain combines TRBV6-8 with TRBJ2-7; 9 bases agree with TRBD1. The CDR3 extends over 15 amino acids. CDR1 MNHGY and CDR2 SAAAGT come from the germline V gene. With 6 bases clipped from V and 2 bases from J, the junction kept 8 bases outside the gene matches. CDR3 amino acids: CASRHSGQGAYEQYF. The CDR3 DNA is TGTGCCAGCAGACACTCGGGACAGGGAGCCTACGAGCAGTACTTC.

The chain uses TRBV28 and TRBJ2-7; a possible D gene is TRBD2 (6 bases). Germline V gives CDR1 MDHEN, CDR2 SYDVKM. This CDR3 contains 14 residues. V was pared by 3 bases and J by 2 bases, with 11 bases between. The DNA of the CDR3 is TGTGCCAGCAGTTTCGAAGGGGAGGCCTACGAGCAGTACTTC. Its protein product is CASSFEGEAYEQYF.

The CDR3 DNA reads as TGTGCCAGCAGTTCCCTGGGGAACACTGAAGCTTTCTTT. Its protein is CASSSLGNTEAFF. The chain links TRBV6-8 to TRBJ1-1; D is unresolved. CDR1 MNHGY and CDR2 SAAAGT come from the germline V gene. Trimming took 4 bases from V and 1 from J, leaving 7 bases between them. The CDR3 totals 13 residues.

The gene calls are TRBV19 and TRBJ1-1, with unresolved D. Germline assignment: CDR1 LNHDA and CDR2 SQIVND (reference sequence). Trimming shortened V by 1 base and J by 0 bases, and 9 bases separated the two germline ends. The CDR3 is made up of 15 amino acids. The CDR3, as DNA: TGTGCCAGTAGTATAGGGCCCAGCCTGAACACTGAAGCTTTCTTT. It translates to CASSIGPSLNTEAFF.

V is TRBV19 and J is TRBJ1-1; 9 bases line up with TRBD1. The ends lost 6 bases at V and 0 bases at J; junction bases unmatched: 14. This CDR3 is 18 amino acids long. The germline V gene has CDR1 LNHDA and CDR2 SQIVND (reference sequence). CDR3 protein: CASREDRGELRLNTEAFF. For the CDR3, the DNA is TGTGCCAGTAGGGAGGACAGGGGTGAACTTAGGTTGAACACTGAAGCTTTCTTT.

The chain combines TRBV6-8 with TRBJ2-3, with a possible D match to TRBD2 (6 bases). The CDR3 covers 15 residues. Trimming stripped 3 bases from V and 2 bases from J, with 12 bases between. CDR1 and CDR2 (germline): MNHGY, SAAAGT. The CDR3: CASSYRLASTDTQYF. The DNA of the CDR3 is TGTGCCAGCAGTTATCGGCTAGCGTCCACAGATACGCAGTATTTT.

V and J are TRBV2 and TRBJ1-5; D may be TRBD1 (5 bases). Germline V lookup: CDR1 SNHLY, CDR2 FYNNEI. The CDR3 is made up of 15 amino acids. The V and J ends lost 6 bases and 5 bases respectively, with 17 bases between them. CDR3 in DNA: TGTGCCAGCAGAGCCCGATTGAGGGGCCATCAGCCCCAGCATTTT. This codes for CASRARLRGHQPQHF.

The CDR3 reads CPGRNCRSEQSRANVLTF. CDR3 coding DNA: TGTCCTGGGAGAAACTGCCGAAGCGAACAAAGTCGGGCCAACGTCCTGACTTTC. V gene TRBV22-1 combines with J gene TRBJ2-6; TRBD2 was called by the table and not checked on the DNA. TRBV22-1 constitutes a pseudogene. This CDR3 has 18 residues.

This clone was picked up a small number of times. The chain employs TRBV6-8 and TRBJ1-4, with D unclear. The CDR3 is 13 amino acids. CDR1 is MNHGY, CDR2 SAAAGT, per germline. Trimming took off 4 bases at V and 8 bases at J, with 11 bases between the two ends. The CDR3 sequence is CASSLDMDEKLFF. The CDR3 bases are TGTGCCAGCAGTTTAGACATGGACGAAAAACTGTTTTTT.

The chain uses TRBV5-1 and TRBJ1-6; perhaps TRBD1 as D (5 bases). Trimming removed 7 bases from V and 10 bases from J, with 18 bases in between. The CDR3 totals 14 residues. The germline V gene has CDR1 SGHRS and CDR2 YFSETQ. The CDR3 sequence: CASGPGGVGSPLHF. The CDR3 DNA sequence: TGCGCCAGCGGCCCCGGGGGGGTCGGGTCACCCCTCCACTTT.

The chain recombines TRBV14 with TRBJ2-1; tentative D call: TRBD1 (6 bases). Trimming cost V 2 bases and J 8 bases, with 19 bases left between them. CDR1 SGHDN and CDR2 FVKESK come from the germline V gene. This CDR3 spans 16 amino acids. CDR3 protein: CASSQQGPDGVYEQFF. The CDR3, as DNA: TGTGCCAGCAGCCAACAGGGGCCGGATGGAGTTTATGAGCAGTTCTTC.